This T cell receptor beta chain is drawn from a study of OX40 agonist ivuxolimab in advanced cancers. Study in general: Clinicians treated patients with ivuxolimab, an agonistic anti-OX40 (CD134) antibody. Over 30% of patients had received prior checkpoint inhibitor therapy.

A remark on this clone: Antigen: not known.

Germline V gives CDR1 SGHTA, CDR2 FQGNSA. The CDR3 extends over 15 amino acids. V lost 2 bases and J lost 1; bases outside the gene matches: 3. Study results and caveats: The authors also found low normalized T-cell clonal expansion in some nonresponders.

Here immunoSEQ multiplex PCR was the method, and the copy in TCRdb shows in-frame clones only, minus some. The sample lists about 52,000 clones; approximately 88% were seen once. The timepoints at which blood was sampled were baseline, cycle 4 day 1, and cycle 7 day 1. The material was CD4+ or CD8+ T cells sorted from blood, obtained in a trial of the OX40 agonist ivuxolimab. This clonotype was obtained from an adult with an advanced solid tumor such as melanoma, head and neck, liver or kidney cancer. The chain recombines TRBV7-2 with TRBJ2-3, with TRBD2 matching 7 bases. The chain's CDR3 is CASSLRSGGTDTQYF. DNA for the CDR3: TGTGCCAGCAGCTTACGAAGCGGGGGCACAGATACGCAGTATTTT.